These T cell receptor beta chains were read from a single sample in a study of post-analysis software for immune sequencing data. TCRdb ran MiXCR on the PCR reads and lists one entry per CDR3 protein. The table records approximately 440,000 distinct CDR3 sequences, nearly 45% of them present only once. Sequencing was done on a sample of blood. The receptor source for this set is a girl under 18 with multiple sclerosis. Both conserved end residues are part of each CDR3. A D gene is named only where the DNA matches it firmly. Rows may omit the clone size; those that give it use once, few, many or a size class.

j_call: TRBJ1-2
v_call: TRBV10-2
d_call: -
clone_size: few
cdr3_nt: TGCGCCAGCAGTGAGGTGGGGAACTATGGCTACACCTTC
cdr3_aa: CASSEVGNYGYTF

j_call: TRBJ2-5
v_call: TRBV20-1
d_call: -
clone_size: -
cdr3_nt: TGCAGTGCTAGTATCGGCGGCGAGGGGACCCAGTACTTC
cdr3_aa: CSASIGGEGTQYF

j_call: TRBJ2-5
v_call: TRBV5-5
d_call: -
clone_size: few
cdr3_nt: TGTGCCAGCAGCTTGGCGGCGGAGACCCAGTACTTC
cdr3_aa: CASSLAAETQYF

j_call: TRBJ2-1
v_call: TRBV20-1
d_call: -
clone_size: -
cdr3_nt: TGCAGTGCTAGCCGAATATCTCCGAGGGACGATGAGCAGTTCTTC
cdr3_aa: CSASRISPRDDEQFF

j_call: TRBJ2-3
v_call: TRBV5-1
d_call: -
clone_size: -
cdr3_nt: TGCGCCAGCAGCCCACTAGGGGAGGATACGCAGTATTTT
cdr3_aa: CASSPLGEDTQYF

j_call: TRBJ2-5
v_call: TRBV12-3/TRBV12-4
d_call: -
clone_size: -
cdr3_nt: TGTGCCAGCATCGCCAGGGTAGGGGAGACCCAGTACTTC
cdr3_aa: CASIARVGETQYF

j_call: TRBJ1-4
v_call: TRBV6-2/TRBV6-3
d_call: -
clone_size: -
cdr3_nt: TGTGCCAGCAGTCAACCAAGGGACCGCCATAGTGGGAAACTGTTTTTT
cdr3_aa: CASSQPRDRHSGKLFF

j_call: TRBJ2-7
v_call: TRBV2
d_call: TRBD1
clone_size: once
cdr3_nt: TGTGCCAGCAGGTCGGACAGGGAAGGAACCTACGAGCAGTACTTC
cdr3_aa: CASRSDREGTYEQYF

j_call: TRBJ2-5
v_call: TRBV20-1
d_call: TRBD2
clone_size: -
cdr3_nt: TGCAGTGCTAGAGGACTAGCTGTTGAGCAGTACTTC
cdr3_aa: CSARGLAVEQYF

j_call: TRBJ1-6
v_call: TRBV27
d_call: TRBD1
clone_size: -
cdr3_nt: TGTGCCAGCAGTTTATCCTGGACAGGGGGCTCACCCCTCCACTTT
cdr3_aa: CASSLSWTGGSPLHF

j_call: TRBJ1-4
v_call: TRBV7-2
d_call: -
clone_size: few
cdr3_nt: TGTGCCAGCGCATACGGTTCAACTAATGAAAAACTGTTTTTT
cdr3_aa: CASAYGSTNEKLFF

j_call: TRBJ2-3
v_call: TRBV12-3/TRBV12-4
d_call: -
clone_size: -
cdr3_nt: TGTGCCAGCAGTAGAGGGCTCACAGATGCGCAGTATTTT
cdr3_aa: CASSRGLTDAQYF

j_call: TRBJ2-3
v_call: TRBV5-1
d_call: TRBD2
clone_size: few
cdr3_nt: TGCGCCAGCAGCTCACCGGGACTAGCGGGAGGACGCACAGATACGCAGTATTTT
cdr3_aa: CASSSPGLAGGRTDTQYF

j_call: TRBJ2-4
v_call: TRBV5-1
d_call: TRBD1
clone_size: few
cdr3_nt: TGCGCCAGCAGCTTAACAGGGGACGGCATTCAGTACTTC
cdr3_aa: CASSLTGDGIQYF

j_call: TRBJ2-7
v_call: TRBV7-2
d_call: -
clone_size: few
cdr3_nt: TGTGCCAGCAGCTCGTCCATAGGAGGGCGCGAGCAGTACTTC
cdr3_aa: CASSSSIGGREQYF

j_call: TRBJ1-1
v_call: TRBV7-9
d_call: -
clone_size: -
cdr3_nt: TGTGCCAGCAGCTTAGTGCGGGTGAGCGCTTTCTTT
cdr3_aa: CASSLVRVSAFF

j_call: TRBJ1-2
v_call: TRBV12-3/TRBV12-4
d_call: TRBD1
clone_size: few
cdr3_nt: TGTGCCACTGCAGGGGGCGATGGCTACACCTTC
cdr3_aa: CATAGGDGYTF

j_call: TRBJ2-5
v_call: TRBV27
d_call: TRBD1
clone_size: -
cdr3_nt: TGTGCCAGCCCTAAAGGACAGGCGATGCTACAAGAGACCCAGTACTTC
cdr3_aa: CASPKGQAMLQETQYF

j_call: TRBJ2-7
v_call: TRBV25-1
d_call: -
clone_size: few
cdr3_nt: TGTGCCAGCAGTGCCTCACGAGGGAAAGTCTACGAGCAGTACTTC
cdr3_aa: CASSASRGKVYEQYF

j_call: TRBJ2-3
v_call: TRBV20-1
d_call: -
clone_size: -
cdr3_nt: TGCAGTGCTCCTCCCCCGAGTGGAGATACGCAGTATTTT
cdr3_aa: CSAPPPSGDTQYF

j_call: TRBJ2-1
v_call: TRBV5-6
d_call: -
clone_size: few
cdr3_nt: TGTGCCAGCAGCTTGGCCGACAATGAGCAGTTCTTC
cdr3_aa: CASSLADNEQFF

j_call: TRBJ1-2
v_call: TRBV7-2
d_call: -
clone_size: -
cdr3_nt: TGTGCCAGCAGCTCAGAGGGTAGCTGGGGATTTTATGGCTACACCTTC
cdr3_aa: CASSSEGSWGFYGYTF

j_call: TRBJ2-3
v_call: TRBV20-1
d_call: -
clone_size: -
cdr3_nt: TGCAGTGCTAGAATAAACACCGCAGGGGAAGAAGATACGCAGTATTTT
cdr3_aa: CSARINTAGEEDTQYF

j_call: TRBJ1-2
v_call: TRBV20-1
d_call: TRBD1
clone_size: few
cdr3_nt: TGCAGTGACAGGGGAGGCGAATATGGCTACACCTTC
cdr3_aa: CSDRGGEYGYTF

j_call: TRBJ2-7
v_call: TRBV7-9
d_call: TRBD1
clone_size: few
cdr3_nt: TGTGCCAGCAGCTTACTGGACAGGGACACCTACGAGCAGTACTTC
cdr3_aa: CASSLLDRDTYEQYF

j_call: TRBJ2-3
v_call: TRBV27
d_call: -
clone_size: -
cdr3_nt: TGTGCCAGCAGGGGGGTTCCGGGCACAGATACGCAGTATTTT
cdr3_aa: CASRGVPGTDTQYF

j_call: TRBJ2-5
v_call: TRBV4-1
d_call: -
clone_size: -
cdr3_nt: TGCGCCAGCAGTCCGACAGGAGGGTTGCAGGAGACCCAGTACTTC
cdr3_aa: CASSPTGGLQETQYF

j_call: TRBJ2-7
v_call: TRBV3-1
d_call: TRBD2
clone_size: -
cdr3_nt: TGTGCCAGCAGCCAAGATTGGACTAGCTACGAGCAGTACTTC
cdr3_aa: CASSQDWTSYEQYF

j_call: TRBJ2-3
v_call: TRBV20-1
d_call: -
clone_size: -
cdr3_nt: TGCAGTGCTAGAGATAGACACAGGACATACACAGATACGCAGTATTTT
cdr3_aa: CSARDRHRTYTDTQYF

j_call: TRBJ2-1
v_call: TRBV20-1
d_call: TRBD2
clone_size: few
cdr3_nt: TGCAGTGCCCCTCGGGCTAGCGGGGACAATGAGCAGTTCTTC
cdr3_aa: CSAPRASGDNEQFF

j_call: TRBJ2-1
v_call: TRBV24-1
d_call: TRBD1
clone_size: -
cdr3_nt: TGTGCCACCAGTGACTCAGGGGGCTCCTACAATGAGCAGTTCTTC
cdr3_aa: CATSDSGGSYNEQFF

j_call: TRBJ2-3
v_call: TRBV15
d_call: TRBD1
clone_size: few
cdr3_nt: TGTGCCACCAGCAGAGATGAGGGGGCTCGGTGGACAGATACGCAGTATTTT
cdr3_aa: CATSRDEGARWTDTQYF

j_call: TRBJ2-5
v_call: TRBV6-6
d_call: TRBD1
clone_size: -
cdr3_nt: TGTGCCAGCAGTTACCTGCTCCTCGGACAGGGCCAAGAGACCCAGTACTTC
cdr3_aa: CASSYLLLGQGQETQYF

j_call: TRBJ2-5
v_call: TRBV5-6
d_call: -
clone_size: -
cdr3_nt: TGTGCCAGCAGCTTGGAACAGAGGTACCAAGAGACCCAGTACTTC
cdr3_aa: CASSLEQRYQETQYF